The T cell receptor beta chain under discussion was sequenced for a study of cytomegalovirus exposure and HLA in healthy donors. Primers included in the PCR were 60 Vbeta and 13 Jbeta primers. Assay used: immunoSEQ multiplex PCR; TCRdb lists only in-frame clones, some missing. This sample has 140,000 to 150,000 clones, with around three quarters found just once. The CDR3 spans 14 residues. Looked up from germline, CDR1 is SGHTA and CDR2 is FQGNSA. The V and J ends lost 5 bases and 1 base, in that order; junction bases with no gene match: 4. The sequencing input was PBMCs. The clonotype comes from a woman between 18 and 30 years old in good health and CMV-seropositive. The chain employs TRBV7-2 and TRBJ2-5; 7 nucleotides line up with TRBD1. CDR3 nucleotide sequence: TGTGCCAGCAGCCGGGGACAGACCCAAGAGACCCAGTACTTC. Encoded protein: CASSRGQTQETQYF.